Reported below is one TCR beta chain. Its target antigen remains unknown. No base quality values were provided; no much bigger clone lies one nucleotide off. This sample was taken from a study of cytomegalovirus exposure and HLA in healthy donors (dated by TCRdb to about 2017). Study-level background: An earlier analysis of several hundred of the donors reported 250 to 300 Gb of sequence data and 117 million unique TCR beta sequences from about 179 million T cells. Roughly 300 gigabases of sequencing data and approximately 80 million unique TCR sequences were included in an early release covering several hundred HLA-typed donors. Among the approximately 430 genotyped donors, 81% belonged to the genetic ancestry cluster associated with self-reported Caucasian donors. The study aimed to test whether cataloging public T cell receptors could reveal signatures of past pathogen exposure. The T cell repertoires of several hundred subjects were profiled by immunosequencing and related to cytomegalovirus serostatus. Besides the first cohort of 500 to 700 subjects, a separate validation cohort made up of over 95 different subjects was used. To predict cytomegalovirus infection status, the study combined high-throughput TCR immunosequencing, statistical association of individual TCRs with disease status, and machine learning. A later analysis re-examined previously published TCR beta repertoires from several hundred donors and added high-resolution HLA genotyping to investigate patterns of TCR occurrence. In the later analysis, no new phenotypic data were used to find candidate immune exposures; instead, reliance was placed on TCR beta sequences and their occurrence across donors. To decide whether each TCR beta V gene segment behaved as functional or pseudogenic, an earlier analysis of fewer than 750 of the donors relied on high-throughput TCR beta sequencing. Donor age, sex, ethnicity and CMV serostatus were compiled alongside the repertoire data. A later genetic analysis used genome-wide SNP genotypes for about 65% of the 666 donors, treating that subset as a discovery cohort. All discovery cohort repertoires had been generated on a single sequencing platform. HLA typing included class I and class II loci at four-digit resolution. The number of donors typed differed by locus, with about 629-640 for A, B, C, DRB1 and DQB1, roughly 520 for DQA1, approximately 570 for DPA1, and around 450 for DPB1. About five DR-DQ haplotypes were handled as single units for association and clustering because linkage in the cohort was strong. Among roughly 370 genotyped donors of the cohort, an average of roughly 240,000 unique TCR beta nucleotide sequences were sequenced per donor, roughly 20% of them non-productive.

The cohort consisted of approximately 670 healthy bone marrow donors. All cohort members were sampled while nominally healthy, although unrecorded immune exposures were likely present. The donor tested CMV seronegative and was one of the 352 seronegative cohort members. Every donor gave a peripheral blood sample, and the peripheral blood mononuclear cells from that sample were used for TCR beta sequencing. Genomic DNA extraction from the blood cell samples was performed with the Qiagen DNeasy Blood Extraction Kit. Results the study describes overall, beyond this receptor: In both the original and validation cohorts, the classifier was reported to diagnose cytomegalovirus status with high specificity and sensitivity. A cluster of highly shared sequence variants was judged likely to be a technical artifact of the sequencing pipeline. This cohort had only TCR beta chains sequenced, and the lack of alpha or paired-chain data limited which features could be detected. According to a later genetic analysis, donors in an Asian-associated ancestry cluster had fewer N-insertions in productive TCRs than the approximately 670-donor mean. Three of the identified cytomegalovirus-associated TCR beta chains were confirmed in vitro to be specific for cytomegalovirus antigens. It was suggested by the authors that the approach could potentially be generalized to other disease states and immunological phenotypes. Sequencing depth was assumed to be roughly uniform across donors in the presence/absence analyses, though that assumption may not hold. Across donors, most TCR sequences were observed very rarely, whereas some public TCRs were present in many individuals. Assigning TCR associations to individual alleles was difficult when HLA alleles, especially DR and DQ, strongly co-occurred. A later analysis found that most CMV-associated TCR beta chains appeared HLA-restricted, with HLA associations seemingly driven largely by CMV exposure. A later analysis found that TCR association rates varied across HLA loci, with DRB1 alleles showing the most associated TCRs and HLA-C alleles the fewest. HLA typing was unavailable for some donors at each locus, so association tests used only the typed subset. A later genetic analysis associated a missense DCLRE1C variant with V-gene and J-gene trimming of TCR beta chains, and an independent cohort replicated the association. Some IMGT-functional V segments, including TRBV6-2 and TRBV6-3, could not be told apart with the 87-base-pair reads, so those segments were excluded. At a false discovery rate of 0.05, a later analysis linked under 20,000 TCR beta sequences to specific HLA alleles. A further reported finding was that TCR beta sequences accurately predicted the HLA-A and HLA-B alleles for most subjects in the first cohort. Linkage disequilibrium might explain the correlated functional status among segregating V segments, but an unknown experimental factor could not be excluded. Because counts were too low, under 20 rarely observed V segments, including chromosome 9 orphons, were left out of the earlier analysis of approximately 500 of the donors. For the cohort, immune exposure information was limited to CMV serostatus. Broadly in line with IMGT annotations, most TCR beta V segments showed up in productive rearrangements about 90% or about 30% of the time in an earlier analysis of approximately 600 of the donors. Several of the top co-occurrence clusters appeared to be linked to parvovirus B19, influenza, CMV and Epstein-Barr virus, according to a later analysis. The study listed 150 to 200 TCR beta chains as associated with cytomegalovirus. In a later analysis, HLA-associated TCR beta chains showed more clonal expansion and lower generation probabilities than non-associated chains that were equally common.

The trim is 1 base for V and 7 bases for J, with a gap of 11 bases between the germline ends. The CDR3 measures 14 amino acids from cysteine to phenylalanine. The CDR3 DNA has 42 bases and is translated from base 1. CDR1 MGHDK and CDR2 SYGVNS were looked up in the germline V gene. Libraries came from the immunoSEQ multiplex PCR assay. The multiplex PCR relied on a mix of 60 forward primers for TCR Vbeta segments and 13 reverse primers for TCR Jbeta segments. A multiplex PCR assay on genomic DNA amplified the CDR3 region of rearranged TCR beta genes. The amplified TCR beta libraries were sequenced on the Illumina HiSeq System as 87-base-pair reads. The study's own analysis went as follows. A later analysis counted some 74 million unique TCR beta chains across the 650 to 700 repertoires, and some 11 million of these chains were shared by at least two donors. A nearest-neighbor algorithm error-corrected the raw reads and collapsed the reads into unique sequences, merging closely related sequences to remove PCR and sequencing errors. To assign V, D and J gene segments, CDR3 sequences were aligned to IMGT reference sequences. For a sequence to be retained, a match of at least six nucleotides to both a V gene segment and a J gene segment was required. Rearrangements were called productive when the CDR3 lacked stop codons and stayed in frame with V and J; all others were non-productive. CDR3 was defined by IMGT convention, running from the second conserved V-encoded cysteine to the conserved J-encoded phenylalanine. In an earlier analysis of approximately 500 of the donors, sequences lacking an unambiguous match to a single V gene segment were excluded. An earlier analysis of fewer than 750 of the donors classified V segments as functional when productive rearrangements were above 56.7% and as segregating when the standard deviation between donors was above 5%. To diagnose cytomegalovirus status from the catalog of TCR beta chain sequences, a statistical classification framework was built. In a later analysis, V and J genes were assigned by comparing TCR nucleotide sequences against IMGT/GENE-DB human TR gene sequences. Using the TCRdist pipeline, a later analysis assigned CDR3 sequences along with most-parsimonious VDJ recombination scenarios. In a later analysis, each TCR beta chain was defined by its CDR3 amino acid sequence together with its V-gene family, and reads without a unique V-gene family were excluded. In a later analysis, 500 to 700 highly shared, low-generation-probability nucleotide sequences were removed to address suspected cross-contamination and a sequencing artifact. In a later analysis, a clonal expansion index for each public chain was calculated from normalized within-repertoire ranks of inferred template counts. Generation probabilities in a later analysis came from a VDJ recombination model fitted to out-of-frame rearrangements, and those results were checked against IGoR. In a later analysis, TCR-TCR, TCR-HLA and TCR-CMV co-occurrence was scored with hypergeometric tests, and a repertoire-size bias correction was applied to TCR pairs. To estimate false discovery rates, a later analysis permuted the HLA or CMV assignments 20 times. In a later analysis, co-occurring TCRs were grouped using DBSCAN, and TCRdist sequence similarity was added for clustering within HLA-allele-positive subsets. Co-occurrence clustering excluded repertoires with fewer than 30,000 or more than 120,000 public chains, plus five with anomalous nucleotide sharing. TCRdb holds this immuneACCESS table with in-frame rearrangements only. Some clones are missing; in checked studies, unresolved V genes explain under half, and the rest has no known cause. That table gives V, J and clone size, and the DNA gave D and trimming. This sample is represented by 150,000 or so clones; approximately 80% of them were singletons. More than 1.5% of the sample lies in the top ten.

This chain joins TRBV25-1 to TRBJ1-5, and perhaps TRBD1 as D gene, on 5 matching bases. This clonotype was obtained from a woman in her 40s in good health and CMV-seronegative. The material sequenced was PBMCs. The DNA is as follows: TGTGCCAGCAGTGAATTATCAGGGATACAGCCCCAGCATTTT. It is translated as CASSELSGIQPQHF. The entire variable domain, with the stretches around the CDR3 drawn from the reference TRBV25-1 and TRBJ1-5 proteins, is EADIYQTPRYLVIGTGKKITLECSQTMGHDKMYWYQQDPGMELHLIHYSYGVNSTEKGDLSSESTVSRIRTEHFPLTLESARPSHTSQYLCASSELSGIQPQHFGDGTRLSIL.